This paragraph reports one TCR beta chain. This entry belongs to a study of blood T cell repertoires in COVID-19. The assay was immunoSEQ multiplex PCR, and TCRdb's table has in-frame clones only and misses some. The table has roughly 80,000 clones, 75% to 90% seen once. The sequenced sample was peripheral blood. The clonotype comes from a man in his fifties or sixties with active COVID-19.

Here the CDR3 reads CASRVQPLSSYEQYF. The CDR3 DNA reads as TGTGCCAGCAGGGTACAGCCTCTGAGCTCCTACGAGCAGTACTTC. V is TRBV7-3 and J is TRBJ2-7; D not certain. Trimming took 6 bases from V and 0 from J, leaving 15 bases between them. CDR3 length equals 15 residues. Germline CDR1 is SGHTA and CDR2 is FQGTGA.